This T cell receptor (beta chain) stems from a study of blood T cell repertoires in COVID-19 (dated by TCRdb to 2020 to 2022). Some background on the complete study: Samples covering the acute and convalescent phases of COVID-19 were provided by collaborators in the United States, Italy and Spain. The repertoires were released in a freely available public database intended as a resource for research on the immune response to SARS-CoV-2. The dataset comprised deeply sampled blood TCRbeta repertoires from subjects exposed to, actively infected with, or recovered from COVID-19. The prospective study material was composed of cDNA or gDNA derived from T cells, B-cell-depleted T cells, or PBMCs. Samples were obtained from the ongoing ImmuneRACE study (first 160 participants) and from 1,254 subjects provided by 6 global collaborators. Nearly every sample came with metadata listing a de-identified subject ID, COVID-19 status, age in years and sex. Where HLA class I and class II types were available, the types were taken from metadata supplied by the sample provider, not from assay-based typing.

At one collaborating source in Seattle, patients were enrolled during active infection and were followed longitudinally through the course of disease. Collaborating institutions collected whole blood in K2EDTA tubes following their own protocols. Collaborator samples were shipped for TCRbeta analysis as frozen whole blood, isolated PBMCs, or DNA extracted from either sample type. On this clone: The target of this receptor is not known. Per-base quality was not reported, and no clone a single base away is much larger than it.

Study-wide conclusions, independent of this receptor: The amount of clinical and demographic metadata varied by source and participant and was provided uncurated.

TCRbeta CDR3 regions were amplified from genomic DNA by means of the immunoSEQ Assay, a bias-controlled multiplex PCR. In the authors' own workflow: The number of nucleated cells in each sample was estimated by amplification of reference gene primers within the assay. To quantify the absolute abundance of each unique TCRbeta CDR3 rearrangement, sequence reads were collapsed and filtered. For each sample, productive Simpson clonality was calculated by taking the square root of Simpson's diversity index across productive rearrangements. This is the immuneACCESS table as TCRdb keeps it, with only in-frame sequences that have V and J called. A part of the clones is gone; compared with another copy, unresolved V genes explain less than half, and the rest is unexplained. The DNA was the basis for D and trimming; V, J and clone size are from that table. For this sample there are about 180,000 clones; around 83% appear just once. The ten largest account for about 7.1% of the sample.

The CDR3 measures 17 amino acids from cysteine to phenylalanine. Only CDR3 DNA remains: 51 bases, in frame from the first base. The germline V end is reduced by 5 bases and the J end by 3 bases; junction bases left unmatched: 13. CDR1 and CDR2 are drawn from the germline V gene: SGHVS, FNYEAQ. This receptor was identified in a woman in her seventies with COVID-19, enrolled during active disease. The rearrangement joined TRBV7-6 to TRBJ2-1, and 7 junction bases match TRBD2. Sequencing input: peripheral blood. For the CDR3, the sequence is CASSPRSRLADYNEQFF. The nucleotides read TGTGCCAGCAGCCCCCGCTCCCGACTAGCCGACTACAATGAGCAGTTCTTC.